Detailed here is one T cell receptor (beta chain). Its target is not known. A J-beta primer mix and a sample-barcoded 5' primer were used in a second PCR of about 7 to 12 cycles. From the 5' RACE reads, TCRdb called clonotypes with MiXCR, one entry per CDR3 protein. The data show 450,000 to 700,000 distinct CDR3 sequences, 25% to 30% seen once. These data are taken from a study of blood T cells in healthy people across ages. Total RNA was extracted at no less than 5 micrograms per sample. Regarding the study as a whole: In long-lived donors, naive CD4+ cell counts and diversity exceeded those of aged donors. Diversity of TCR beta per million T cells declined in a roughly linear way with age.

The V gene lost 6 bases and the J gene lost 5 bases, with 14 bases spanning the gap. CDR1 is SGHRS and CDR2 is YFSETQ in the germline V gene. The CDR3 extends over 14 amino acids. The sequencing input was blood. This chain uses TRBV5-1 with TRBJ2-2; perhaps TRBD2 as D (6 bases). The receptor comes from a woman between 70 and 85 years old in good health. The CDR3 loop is CASTYGDLTGELFF. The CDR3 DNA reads TGCGCCAGCACTTACGGGGACTTGACCGGGGAGCTGTTTTTT.